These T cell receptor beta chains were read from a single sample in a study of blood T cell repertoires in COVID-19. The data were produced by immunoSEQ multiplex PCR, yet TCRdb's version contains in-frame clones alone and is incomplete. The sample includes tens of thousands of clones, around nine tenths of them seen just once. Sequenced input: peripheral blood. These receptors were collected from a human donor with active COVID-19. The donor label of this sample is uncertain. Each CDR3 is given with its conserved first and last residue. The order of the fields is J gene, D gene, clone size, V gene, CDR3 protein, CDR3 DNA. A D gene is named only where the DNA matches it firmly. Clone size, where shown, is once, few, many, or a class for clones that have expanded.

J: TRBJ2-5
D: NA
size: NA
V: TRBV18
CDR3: CASSPGLLETQYF
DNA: TGTGCCAGCTCACCGGGCCTTTTAGAGACCCAGTACTTC

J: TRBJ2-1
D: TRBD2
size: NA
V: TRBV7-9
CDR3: CASSLALAGIWEQFF
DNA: TGTGCCAGCAGCTTAGCCCTAGCGGGGATCTGGGAGCAGTTCTTC

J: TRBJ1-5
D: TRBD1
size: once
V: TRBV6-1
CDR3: CASSEQGAGQPQHF
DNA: TGTGCCAGCAGTGAACAGGGGGCTGGTCAGCCCCAGCATTTT

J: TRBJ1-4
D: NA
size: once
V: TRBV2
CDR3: CASTQTGATNEKLFF
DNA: TGTGCCAGCACCCAGACCGGGGCAACTAATGAAAAACTGTTTTTT

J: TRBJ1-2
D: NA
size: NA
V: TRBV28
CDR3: CATQAGGKLYGYTF
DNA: TGTGCCACCCAGGCCGGGGGGAAGCTCTATGGCTACACCTTC

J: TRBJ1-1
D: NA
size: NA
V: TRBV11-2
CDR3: CASRMTNPMNTEAFF
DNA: TGTGCCAGCAGAATGACAAACCCAATGAACACTGAAGCTTTCTTT

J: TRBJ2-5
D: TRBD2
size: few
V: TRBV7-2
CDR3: CASSRTSGFQETQYF
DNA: TGTGCCAGCAGCCGCACTAGCGGGTTCCAAGAGACCCAGTACTTC

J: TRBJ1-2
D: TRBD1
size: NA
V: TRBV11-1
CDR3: CASSRRDSYGYTF
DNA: TGTGCCAGCAGCCGACGGGACAGCTATGGCTACACCTTC

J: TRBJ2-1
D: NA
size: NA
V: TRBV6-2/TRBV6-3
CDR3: CASSSLIGGGGYNEQFF
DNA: TGTGCCAGCAGTTCCTTGATCGGGGGCGGGGGATACAATGAGCAGTTCTTC

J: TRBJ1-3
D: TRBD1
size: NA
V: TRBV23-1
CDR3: CASSQAADRGCGNTIYF
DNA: TGCGCCAGCAGTCAAGCGGCGGACAGGGGTTGTGGAAACACCATATATTTT

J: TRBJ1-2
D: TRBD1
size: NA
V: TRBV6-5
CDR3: CASSNRGRGGYTF
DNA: TGTGCCAGCAGTAACAGGGGGCGCGGTGGCTACACCTTC

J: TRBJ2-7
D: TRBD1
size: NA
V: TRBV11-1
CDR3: CASSPRDRDNEQYF
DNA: TGTGCCAGCAGCCCTCGGGACAGGGACAACGAGCAGTACTTC

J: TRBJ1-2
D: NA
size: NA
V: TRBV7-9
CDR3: CASSLEQGSGNYGYTF
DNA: TGTGCCAGCAGCTTAGAACAGGGTTCGGGGAACTATGGCTACACCTTC

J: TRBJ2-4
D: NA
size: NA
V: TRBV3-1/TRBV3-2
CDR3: CASSQSGQLAKNIQYF
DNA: TGTGCCAGCAGCCAGTCCGGACAACTAGCCAAAAACATTCAGTACTTC

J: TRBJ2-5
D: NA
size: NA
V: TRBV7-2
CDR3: CASSLSPRQVRRLRETQYF
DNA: TGTGCCAGCAGCTTAAGCCCACGTCAAGTCCGCCGTCTTCGAGAGACCCAGTACTTC

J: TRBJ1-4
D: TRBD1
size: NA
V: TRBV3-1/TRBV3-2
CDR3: CASSPSGRGRAEKLFF
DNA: TGTGCCAGCAGCCCCTCCGGGAGGGGGCGGGCTGAAAAACTGTTTTTT

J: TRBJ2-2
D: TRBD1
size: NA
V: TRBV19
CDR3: CASSTPQGAFTGELFF
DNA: TGTGCCAGTAGTACCCCCCAGGGGGCCTTCACCGGGGAGCTGTTTTTT